The source of this T cell receptor (beta chain) is a study of post-analysis software for immune sequencing data. Study-level results: Samples sharing a preparation batch grouped tightly together when assessed by F measure. In patients, TRBV5-6, TRBV5-1 and TRBV20-1 belonged to five TRBV segments found more frequently than in controls. Controls significantly exceeded multiple sclerosis patients in normalized Chao1 diversity.

cDNA libraries for TCR beta contained unique molecular identifiers. T cells numbering 1 to 10 million yielded about 500,000 cDNA molecules. TCRdb independently ran MiXCR on the PCR reads; one entry per CDR3 protein. There are fewer than 550,000 distinct CDR3 sequences in the sample; roughly 34% occur only once, and 4.5% to 7.5% lies in the top ten. The V and J ends lost 6 bases and 7 bases respectively, with 12 bases between them. The CDR3 is 13 residues long. Notes on this clonotype: No antigen is known for it.

V and J are TRBV12-3 or TRBV12-4 and TRBJ1-4; no definite D call. The TCR originated in a girl under 18 with multiple sclerosis. The specimen was blood. CDR3 coding DNA: TGTGCCAGCAGCCCATCACGGGTTGAAAAACTGTTTTTT. It yields the protein CASSPSRVEKLFF.